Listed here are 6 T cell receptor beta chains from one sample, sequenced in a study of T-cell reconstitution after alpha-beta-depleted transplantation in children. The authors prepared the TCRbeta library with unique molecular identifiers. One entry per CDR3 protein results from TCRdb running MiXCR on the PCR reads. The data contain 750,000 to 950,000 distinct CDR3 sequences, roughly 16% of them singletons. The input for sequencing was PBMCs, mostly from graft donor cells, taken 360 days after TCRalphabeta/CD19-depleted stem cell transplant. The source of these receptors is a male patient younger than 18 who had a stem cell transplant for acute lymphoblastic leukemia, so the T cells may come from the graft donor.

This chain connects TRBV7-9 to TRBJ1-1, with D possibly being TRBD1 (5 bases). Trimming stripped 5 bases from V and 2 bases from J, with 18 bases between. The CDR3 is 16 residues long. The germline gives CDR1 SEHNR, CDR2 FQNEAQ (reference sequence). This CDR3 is CASSKLEWGPNTEAFF. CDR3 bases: TGTGCCAGCAGCAAGTTGGAGTGGGGCCCAAACACTGAAGCTTTCTTT.

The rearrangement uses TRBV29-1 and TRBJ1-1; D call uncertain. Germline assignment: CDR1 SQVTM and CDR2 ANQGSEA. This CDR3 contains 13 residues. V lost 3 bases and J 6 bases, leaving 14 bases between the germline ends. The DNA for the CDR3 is TGCAGCGTTGACTTGGTGGTAACAGCTGAAGCTTTCTTT. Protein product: CSVDLVVTAEAFF.

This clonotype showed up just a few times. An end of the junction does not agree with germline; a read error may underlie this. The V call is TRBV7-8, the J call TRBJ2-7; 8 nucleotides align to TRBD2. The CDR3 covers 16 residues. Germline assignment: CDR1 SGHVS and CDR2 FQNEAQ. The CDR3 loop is CASSIASGTRKSEQYF. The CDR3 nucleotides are TGTGCCAGCAGCATAGCATCCGGGACTAGAAAAAGCGAGCAGTACTTC. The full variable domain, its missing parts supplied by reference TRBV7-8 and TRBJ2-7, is GAGVSQSPRYKVAKRGQDVALRCDPISGHVSLFWYQQALGQGPEFLTYFQNEAQLDKSGLPSDRFFAERPEGSVSTLKIQRTQQEDSAVYLCASSIASGTRKSEQYFGPGTRLTVT.

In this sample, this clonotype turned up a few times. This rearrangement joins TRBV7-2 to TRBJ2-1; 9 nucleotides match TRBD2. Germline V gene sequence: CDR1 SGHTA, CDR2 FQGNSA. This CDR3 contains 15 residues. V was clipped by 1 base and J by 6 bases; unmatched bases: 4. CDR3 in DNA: TGTGCCAGCAGCTTAGTTGGCGGGAGGGTCAATGAGCAGTTCTTC. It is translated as CASSLVGGRVNEQFF.

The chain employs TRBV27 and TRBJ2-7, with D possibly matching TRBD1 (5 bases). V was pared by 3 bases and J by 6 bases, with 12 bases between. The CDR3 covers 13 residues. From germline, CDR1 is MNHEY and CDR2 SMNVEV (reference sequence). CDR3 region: CASSFLGAFEQYF. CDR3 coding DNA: TGTGCCAGCAGTTTTTTAGGGGCTTTCGAGCAGTACTTC.

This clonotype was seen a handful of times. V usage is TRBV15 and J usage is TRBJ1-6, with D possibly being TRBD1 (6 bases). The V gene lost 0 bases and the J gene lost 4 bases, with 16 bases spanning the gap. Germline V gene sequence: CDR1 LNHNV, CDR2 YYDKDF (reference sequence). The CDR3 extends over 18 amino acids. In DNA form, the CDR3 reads TGTGCCACCAGCAGAGATGGGGGGGGCGCGGTTTATAATTCACCCCTCCACTTT. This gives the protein CATSRDGGGAVYNSPLHF.